These 19 T cell receptor beta chains came from one sample sequenced in a study of blood T cells in healthy people across ages. Together with a sample-barcoded 5' primer, a J-beta primer mix was included in a second PCR lasting about 6 to 11 cycles. TCRdb reanalysed the 5' RACE reads using MiXCR and keeps one entry per CDR3 protein. The table records about 800,000 distinct CDR3 sequences, more than 20% of them present only once. This same sample was also taken into another study, of T cells of mothers and their children.

The sequencing input was blood. The source is a boy aged 5-17 years in good health.

This clonotype has more than one count but fewer than ten. The chain carries TRBV4-1 and TRBJ2-6; D remains ambiguous. The V end was cut by 1 base, the J end by 0 bases, with 10 bases between. CDR3 length: 17 amino acids. Germline CDR1 is MGHRA and CDR2 is YSYEKL. The CDR3 bases are TGCGCCAGCAGCCAAGTTGACCGAAGCTCTGGGGCCAACGTCCTGACTTTC. It encodes CASSQVDRSSGANVLTF.

A note on this clonotype: At one end, the junction sequence differs from germline, possibly due to a read error. The rearrangement joins TRBV10-3 to TRBJ2-3, with D possibly TRBD1 on 6 matching bases. Germline loops: CDR1 ENHRY, CDR2 SYGVKD. The CDR3 runs to 14 residues. CDR3 sequence reads: CAISEASWTDTRYF. CDR3 in DNA: TGTGCCATCAGTGAGGCTAGCTGGACAGATACGCGGTATTTT.

The chain is built from TRBV5-1 and TRBJ1-2; D uncertain. Germline CDR1 reads SGHRS; CDR2 reads YFSETQ. The ends were cut back, 4 bases at V and 2 bases at J, with 9 bases in the middle. This CDR3 has 13 residues. The CDR3: CASSQTPNYGYTF. The CDR3 region has the DNA TGCGCCAGCAGCCAGACACCCAACTATGGCTACACCTTC.

The table lists this clonotype with a few counts. This chain uses TRBV28 with TRBJ2-1; D may be TRBD1 (5 bases). Trimming took off 3 bases at V and 9 bases at J, with 15 bases between the two ends. This CDR3 has 14 amino acids. CDR1 is MDHEN, CDR2 SYDVKM, per germline. The CDR3 protein is CASSFEAGRPEQFF. The CDR3 DNA reads as TGTGCCAGCAGTTTTGAGGCAGGGCGTCCTGAGCAGTTCTTC.

The chain uses TRBV6-6 and TRBJ2-7; D is tentatively TRBD1 or TRBD2 (5 bases each). Germline lookup yields CDR1 MNHNY and CDR2 SVGAGI (reference sequence). Trimming pared 2 bases from V and 1 base from J, leaving 12 bases between. The CDR3 contains 15 residues. CDR3 sequence reads: CASSYGTAVSYEQYF. CDR3 nucleotides: TGTGCCAGCAGTTACGGGACGGCGGTTTCCTACGAGCAGTACTTC.

V usage is TRBV3-1 and J usage is TRBJ1-1; D unclear. Germline CDR1 reads LGHDT; CDR2 reads YNNKEL (reference sequence). This CDR3 spans 15 amino acids. V was pared by 6 bases and J by 0 bases, with 14 bases between. In DNA form, the CDR3 reads TGTGCCAGCAGAAGGTATGACACCATGAACACTGAAGCTTTCTTT. Translated, it gives CASRRYDTMNTEAFF.

Only a few counts were recorded for this clonotype. The rearrangement uses TRBV29-1 and TRBJ2-3, with D perhaps TRBD2 (6 bases). CDR3 length: 13 residues. Germline lookup yields CDR1 SQVTM and CDR2 ANQGSEA. The V and J ends lost 4 bases and 5 bases respectively, with 13 bases between them. CDR3 residues: CSVGLGFGDTQYF. CDR3 in DNA: TGCAGCGTTGGACTAGGGTTCGGAGATACGCAGTATTTT.

The chain is built from TRBV14 and TRBJ1-1, with a tentative D call TRBD1 (6 bases). The CDR3 runs 15 residues. V lost 3 bases to trimming and J lost 2 bases, with 13 bases between them. CDR1 and CDR2 (germline): SGHDN, FVKESK. Here the CDR3 reads CASSHPGVGNTEAFF. In nucleotides, the CDR3 is TGTGCCAGCAGCCACCCAGGGGTAGGAAACACTGAAGCTTTCTTT.

This clonotype has a single count. The V and J genes are TRBV18 and TRBJ1-1; D might be TRBD1 (5 bases). Germline V CDR1 and CDR2: KGHSH, LQKENI. CDR3 length: 12 residues. Trimming removed 0 bases from V and 7 bases from J, with 6 bases in between. Written as DNA, the CDR3 is TGTGCCAGCTCACCACCAGGGGTTGAAGCTTTCTTT. Protein: CASSPPGVEAFF.

The chain links TRBV28 to TRBJ2-1, with TRBD1 matching over 9 bases. The CDR3 spans 15 residues. Germline CDR1 MDHEN, CDR2 SYDVKM. V was pared by 5 bases and J by 7 bases, with 9 bases of the junction left unmatched. CDR3 sequence: CASSMGQGRGNEQFF. CDR3 bases: TGTGCCAGCAGTATGGGACAGGGAAGAGGAAATGAGCAGTTCTTC.

This clonotype was observed a few times. The V gene is TRBV9, the J gene TRBJ2-1; D might be TRBD2 (6 bases). The germline CDR1 and CDR2 sequences are SGDLS and YYNGEE. The CDR3 is 18 residues long. V lost 0 bases, J lost 1 base, and 17 bases lay in between. The CDR3 nucleotides are TGTGCCAGCAGCGTAGTGGGCGGGATCGGGGGATCCTACAATGAGCAGTTCTTC. Protein product: CASSVVGGIGGSYNEQFF.

The sample holds a few counts of this clonotype. The chain combines TRBV3-1 with TRBJ1-1; perhaps TRBD1 as D (6 bases). With 0 bases removed from V and 3 bases from J, the gap between germline ends came to 14 bases. CDR3 size: 16 residues. CDR1 LGHDT and CDR2 YNNKEL come from the germline V gene (reference sequence). Here the CDR3 DNA reads TGTGCCAGCAGCCAAGAGGGACATTTGGGGGACACTGAAGCTTTCTTT. Its protein product is CASSQEGHLGDTEAFF.

This clonotype has just a few counts. V and J are TRBV27 and TRBJ2-1; weak D call: TRBD2 (5 bases). The length of the CDR3 is 13 residues. Germline-derived CDR1 and CDR2 are MNHEY and SMNVEV (reference sequence). The V end lost 0 bases, the J end lost 7 bases, and 7 bases lay between the germline ends. The chain's CDR3 is CASSLSLANEQFF. The CDR3 DNA reads as TGTGCCAGCAGTTTATCGCTAGCAAATGAGCAGTTCTTC.

This clonotype was observed a few times. CDR3 coding DNA: TGTGCCAGCAGCCCCCCGGGGATGGAGACCCAGTACTTC. It is translated as CASSPPGMETQYF. The rearrangement uses TRBV7-3 and TRBJ2-5; maybe TRBD2 (5 bases). The CDR3 sequence is 13 residues long. V lost 5 bases and J lost 5, with 12 bases in between. Germline V lookup: CDR1 SGHTA, CDR2 FQGTGA.

This clonotype was counted a few times. One end of the junction varies from germline; a read error may be responsible. The chain combines TRBV20-1 with TRBJ2-1, with TRBD2 matching 10 bases. Germline V gene sequence: CDR1 DFQATT, CDR2 SNEGSKA (reference sequence). This CDR3 is 15 amino acids long. CDR3 protein: CSADSSGRSNNEQFF. The CDR3 DNA follows: TGCAGTGCTGACAGTAGCGGGAGGAGCAACAACGAGCAGTTCTTC.

This clonotype showed up just a few times. The V call is TRBV12-3 or TRBV12-4, the J call TRBJ1-1, with a tentative D call TRBD1 (6 bases). This CDR3 has 15 residues. Trimming shortened V by 6 bases and J by 3 bases, and 17 bases separated the two germline ends. CDR3 loop: CASRTGGAKDTEAFF. In nucleotides, the CDR3 is TGTGCCAGCAGGACCGGGGGGGCGAAGGACACTGAAGCTTTCTTT.

This chain connects TRBV11-2 to TRBJ2-1, with D perhaps given as TRBD1 or TRBD2 (6 bases each). The CDR3 runs to 14 residues. V lost 9 bases and J lost 6, with 18 bases in between. Germline CDR1 SGHAT, CDR2 FQNNGV. CDR3 residues: CARKGGVGSNEQFF. The CDR3 bases are TGTGCCAGGAAGGGGGGAGTAGGATCCAATGAGCAGTTCTTC.

Remarks on this clonotype: Lacking the conserved final phenylalanine or tryptophan, this CDR3 likely reflects a read error. The chain combines TRBV11-2 with TRBJ2-5, with 11 bases that match TRBD2. The J call is doubtful: the DNA matches TRBJ2-1 better. Looked up from germline, CDR1 is SGHAT and CDR2 is FQNNGV. This CDR3 spans 14 amino acids. CDR3 sequence reads: CASSATSGSPTQFC. CDR3 nucleotides: TGTGCCAGCAGCGCCACTAGCGGGAGTCCAACACAGTTCTGC.

The chain is built from TRBV10-3 and TRBJ2-3; 12 positions agree with TRBD2. The J segment lost 3 bases and the V segment lost 3 bases, leaving 7 bases of the junction unmatched. Per germline, CDR1 ENHRY and CDR2 SYGVKD. The CDR3 length is 17 residues. CDR3 region: CAISDLAGGPTTDTQYF. CDR3 DNA sequence: TGTGCCATCAGTGACCTAGCGGGAGGGCCAACGACAGATACGCAGTATTTT.